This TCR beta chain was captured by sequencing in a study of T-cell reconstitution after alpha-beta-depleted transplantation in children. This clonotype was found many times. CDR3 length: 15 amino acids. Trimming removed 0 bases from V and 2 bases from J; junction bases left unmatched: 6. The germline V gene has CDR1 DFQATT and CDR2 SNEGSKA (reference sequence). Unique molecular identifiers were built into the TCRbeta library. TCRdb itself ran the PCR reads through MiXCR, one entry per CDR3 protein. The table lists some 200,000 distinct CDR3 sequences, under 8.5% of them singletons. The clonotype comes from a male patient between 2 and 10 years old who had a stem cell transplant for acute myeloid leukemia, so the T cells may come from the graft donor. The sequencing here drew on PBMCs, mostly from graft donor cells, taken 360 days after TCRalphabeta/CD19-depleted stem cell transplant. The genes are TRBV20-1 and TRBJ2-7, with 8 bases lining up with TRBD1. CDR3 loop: CSARDQAQGAYEQYF. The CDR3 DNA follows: TGCAGTGCTAGAGATCAGGCACAGGGGGCCTACGAGCAGTACTTC.